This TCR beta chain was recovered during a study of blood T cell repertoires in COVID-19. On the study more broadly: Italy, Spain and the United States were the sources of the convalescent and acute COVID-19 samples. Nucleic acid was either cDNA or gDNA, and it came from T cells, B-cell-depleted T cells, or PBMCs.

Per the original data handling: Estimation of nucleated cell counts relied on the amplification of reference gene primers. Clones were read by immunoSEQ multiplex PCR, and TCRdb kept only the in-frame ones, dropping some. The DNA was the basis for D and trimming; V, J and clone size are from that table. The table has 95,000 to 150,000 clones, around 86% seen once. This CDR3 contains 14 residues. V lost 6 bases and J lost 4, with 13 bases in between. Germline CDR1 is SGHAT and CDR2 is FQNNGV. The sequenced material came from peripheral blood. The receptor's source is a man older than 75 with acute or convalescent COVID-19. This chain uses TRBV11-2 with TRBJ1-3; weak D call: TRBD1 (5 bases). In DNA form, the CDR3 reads TGTGCCAGCAGTCCCGACAGAACAGGAAACACCATATATTTT. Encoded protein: CASSPDRTGNTIYF.